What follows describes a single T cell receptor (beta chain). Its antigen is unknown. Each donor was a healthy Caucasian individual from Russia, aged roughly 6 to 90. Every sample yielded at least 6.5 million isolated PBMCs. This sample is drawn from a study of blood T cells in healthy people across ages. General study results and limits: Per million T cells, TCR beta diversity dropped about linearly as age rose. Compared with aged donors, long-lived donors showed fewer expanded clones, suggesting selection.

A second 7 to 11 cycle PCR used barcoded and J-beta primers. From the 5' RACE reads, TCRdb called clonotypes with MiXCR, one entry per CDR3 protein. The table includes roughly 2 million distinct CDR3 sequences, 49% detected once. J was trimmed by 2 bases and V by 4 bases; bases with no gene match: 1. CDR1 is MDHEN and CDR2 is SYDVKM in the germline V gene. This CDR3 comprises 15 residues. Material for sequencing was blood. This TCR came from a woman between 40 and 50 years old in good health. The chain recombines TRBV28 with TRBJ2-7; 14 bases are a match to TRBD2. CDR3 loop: CASSWGLAGAYEQYF. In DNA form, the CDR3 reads TGTGCCAGCAGTTGGGGACTAGCGGGGGCCTACGAGCAGTACTTC.